This T cell receptor beta chain was identified in a study of blood T cell repertoires in COVID-19. Some clones are missing from TCRdb's copy, which holds only in-frame ones; the method was immunoSEQ multiplex PCR. The data show about 360,000 clones, approximately 89% seen once. The germline V and J ends were trimmed by 3 bases and 3 bases, with 11 bases remaining between them. Germline V gives CDR1 MNHEY, CDR2 SMNVEV (reference sequence). This CDR3 contains 14 residues. Participants came from 20 to 25 US areas, aged about 18 to 89 years. Specimen: PBMCs or T cells enriched from blood (not recorded which). The V gene is TRBV27, the J gene TRBJ1-2, with a weak D call TRBD1 (5 bases). The clonotype originates from a man aged 35 to 55 in a cohort exposed to, infected with or recovered from COVID-19 (not recorded which). Written as DNA, the CDR3 is TGTGCCAGCAGTTTCAGGGTATCGGACTATGGCTACACCTTC. The encoded protein is CASSFRVSDYGYTF.